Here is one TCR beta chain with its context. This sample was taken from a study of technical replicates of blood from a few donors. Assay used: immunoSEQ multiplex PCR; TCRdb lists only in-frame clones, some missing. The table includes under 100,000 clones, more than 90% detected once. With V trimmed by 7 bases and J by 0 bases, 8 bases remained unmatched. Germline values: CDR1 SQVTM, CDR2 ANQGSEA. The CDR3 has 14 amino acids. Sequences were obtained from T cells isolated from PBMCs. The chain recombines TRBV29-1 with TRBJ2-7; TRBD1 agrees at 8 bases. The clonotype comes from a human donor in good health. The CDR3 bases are TGCAGCGCTTCTAGACAGGGGAGCTCCTACGAGCAGTACTTC. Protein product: CSASRQGSSYEQYF.